The sequence of this TCR beta chain was determined in a study of cytomegalovirus exposure and HLA in healthy donors. Whole-study results and caveats: The number of N-insertions in an Asian-associated ancestry cluster was reportedly below the roughly 670-donor mean in a later analysis. It was reportedly the case that the classifier diagnosed cytomegalovirus status with high specificity and sensitivity.

A remark on this clone: Its target is not known.

Primers: 60 Vbeta forward and 13 Jbeta reverse. Libraries were prepared by immunoSEQ multiplex PCR; TCRdb keeps only in-frame clonotypes and omits some of them. The sample comprises approximately 100,000 clones, approximately 73% of which are singletons, and under 10% rests with the top ten. V was trimmed by 10 bases and J by 1 base, leaving 20 bases between them. Per the germline V gene, CDR1 is SGHRS and CDR2 is YFSETQ. This CDR3 spans 15 amino acids. The chain is built from TRBV5-1 and TRBJ2-5; D possibly corresponds to TRBD1 (6 bases). The sequencing input was PBMCs. The clonotype originates from a man aged 40-49 years in good health and CMV-seronegative. The CDR3 region has the DNA TGCGCCGGGGACCGGGACATTCCTCCCCAAGAGACCCAGTACTTC. Its protein is CAGDRDIPPQETQYF.